This is a list of T cell receptor beta chains from one sample in a study of T cells in Graves' hyperthyroidism and ophthalmopathy. Each CDR3 protein is one row after TCRdb ran MiXCR on the multiplex PCR reads. The sample has roughly 600,000 distinct CDR3 sequences; about 14% are singletons. Material: blood. Receptors were obtained from a woman aged 50 to 65 with Graves' ophthalmopathy. CDR3s include the opening cysteine and the closing phenylalanine or tryptophan. A D gene is named only where the DNA matches it firmly. Size values are once, few and many counts, or a class for expanded clones, and some rows have none.

clone_size	v_call	j_call	d_call	cdr3_nt	cdr3_aa
many	TRBV5-1	TRBJ2-6	-	TGCGCCAGCAATGGGGGAGACATCCTCTCTGGGGCCAACGTCCTGACTTTC	CASNGGDILSGANVLTF
many	TRBV29-1	TRBJ2-3	-	TGCAGCGCCCGGACGGAAGTAGGCACAGATACGCAGTATTTT	CSARTEVGTDTQYF
many	TRBV11-2	TRBJ2-5	TRBD1	TGTGCCAGCAGCCGGGACAGGGAAGGGACCCAGTACTTC	CASSRDREGTQYF
many	TRBV4-1	TRBJ2-5	-	TGCGCCAGCAGCCCCCTGGGACTTAGCCAAGAGACCCAGTACTTC	CASSPLGLSQETQYF
many	TRBV30	TRBJ2-5	-	TGTGCCTGGTCCAGGGATTCGAGAGAGACCCAGTACTTC	CAWSRDSRETQYF
once	TRBV15	TRBJ2-1	-	TGTGCCACCAGCAGAGACCTAGCCGGTGAGCAGTTCTTC	CATSRDLAGEQFF
-	TRBV19	TRBJ2-7	TRBD1	TGTGCCAGTAAAACCGGGACAGGGAGCGAGCAGTACTTC	CASKTGTGSEQYF
-	TRBV9	TRBJ2-1	TRBD1	TGTGCCAGCAGCCGCAGGACAGGGGAGCAGTTCTTC	CASSRRTGEQFF
few	TRBV7-9	TRBJ2-5	-	TGTGCCAGCAGCTTGACCTCAGGGGAAAAGACCCAGTACTTC	CASSLTSGEKTQYF
-	TRBV6-5	TRBJ2-1	TRBD2	TGTGCCAGCAGTTACTCCTTCGGGAGGGCGTTCTACAATGAGCAGTTCTTC	CASSYSFGRAFYNEQFF
-	TRBV28	TRBJ1-1	-	TGTGCCAGCAGTTTGACAGTCGGGGGTCGGTTGGCTTTCTTT	CASSLTVGGRLAFF
few	TRBV28	TRBJ1-2	-	TGTGCCAGCAGTTTTTTTCAGTTCTATGGCTACACCTTC	CASSFFQFYGYTF
many	TRBV9	TRBJ2-5	-	TGTGCCAGCAGCGTAGGTGGCAGCCAAGAGACCCAGTACTTC	CASSVGGSQETQYF
few	TRBV7-2	TRBJ2-3	-	TGTGCCAGCAGCGTCTCACTACGACGGGCAGCAGATACGCAGTATTTT	CASSVSLRRAADTQYF
many	TRBV20-1	TRBJ2-7	-	TGCAGTGCTCCCCGGGACTTTCGCGGCTACGAGCAGTACTTC	CSAPRDFRGYEQYF
many	TRBV7-8	TRBJ2-3	-	TGTGCCAGCAGCTTAGGGCAGGCGGGGGATACGCAGTATTTT	CASSLGQAGDTQYF
-	TRBV7-2	TRBJ1-4	-	TGTGCCAGCAGCCGACAGGAGTCAGCAACTAATGAAAAACTGTTTTTT	CASSRQESATNEKLFF
many	TRBV7-9	TRBJ1-2	-	TGTGCCAGCAGCTTACTACCCCTCTATGGCTACACCTTC	CASSLLPLYGYTF
many	TRBV28	TRBJ1-1	-	TGTGCCAGCAGTTTGGAGGCAGGGCGGGGCACTGAAGCTTTCTTT	CASSLEAGRGTEAFF
many	TRBV28	TRBJ2-3	TRBD2	TGTGCCAGCATTAAAGCGGGAGCAAGTGGCACAGATACGCAGTATTTT	CASIKAGASGTDTQYF
-	TRBV20-1	TRBJ2-1	TRBD2	TGCAGTGCTAGAGATCCAGCGGGAGGGCCTATTGCGCAGTTCTTC	CSARDPAGGPIAQFF
-	TRBV6-5	TRBJ1-1	-	TGTGCCAGCAGTTACTCGAGGAGGAACACTGAAGCTTTCTTT	CASSYSRRNTEAFF
many	TRBV10-3	TRBJ2-7	TRBD1	TGTGCCATCAGTGGGGGGACAGGGGACGAGCAGTACTTC	CAISGGTGDEQYF
few	TRBV6-2/TRBV6-3	TRBJ2-1	TRBD2	TGTGCCAGCAGTTACCCGACCGGGACTAGCGGGTCATCGAGCTCCTACAATGAGCAGTTCTTC	CASSYPTGTSGSSSSYNEQFF
many	TRBV28	TRBJ1-1	-	TGTGCCAGTTCCCGCTATCCCGACCTACTGGACACTGAAGCTTTCTTT	CASSRYPDLLDTEAFF
many	TRBV7-2	TRBJ2-7	TRBD1	TGTGCCAGCAGCTTAGCTAGGGACAGGTCAACAGCCTACGAGCAGTACTTC	CASSLARDRSTAYEQYF
many	TRBV15	TRBJ1-2	TRBD1	TGTGCCACCAGCAGACACGGACAGGGGGCGCGAGGCTACACCTTC	CATSRHGQGARGYTF
many	TRBV7-3	TRBJ2-1	-	TGTGCCAGCAGCCCCACGGGTGGCCCAGTCTCGGATGAGCAGTTCTTC	CASSPTGGPVSDEQFF